These 25 T cell receptor beta chains came from one sample sequenced in a study of identifying expanded T cells in peripheral blood. The repertoire was sequenced with immunoSEQ multiplex PCR; TCRdb's copy has only in-frame clones and lacks some. The table lists 95,000 to 100,000 clones, approximately 90% of them singletons. Sequencing was performed on blood. The receptors derive from a person aged 18 to 70 in good health.

This clone was recorded once. This rearrangement joins TRBV19 to TRBJ2-7; 10 bases are shared with TRBD1. Germline V gives CDR1 LNHDA, CDR2 SQIVND (reference sequence). The CDR3 sequence is 14 residues long. V dropped 4 bases and J dropped 6; count of bases not matched to a gene: 6. CDR3 loop: CASSTGTGEGEQYF. CDR3 coding DNA: TGTGCCAGTAGTACCGGGACAGGGGAGGGCGAGCAGTACTTC.

The CDR3 sequence is CSAPAGETQYF. CDR3 nucleotides: TGCAGTGCACCTGCGGGAGAGACCCAGTACTTC. J is TRBJ2-5 and V is TRBV20-1; TRBD2 might be the D (5 bases). V was trimmed by 6 bases and J by 4 bases, leaving 9 bases between them. The CDR3 consists of 11 residues. CDR1 is DFQATT and CDR2 is SNEGSKA in the germline V gene (reference sequence).

This sequence joins TRBV2 and TRBJ1-1; weak D call: TRBD1 (5 bases). Germline lookup yields CDR1 SNHLY and CDR2 FYNNEI. The CDR3 consists of 14 residues. Trimming left V 4 bases short and J 1 base short, with 10 bases between. The CDR3 nucleotides are TGTGCCAGCAGTGTGGGGGGACCGAACACTGAAGCTTTCTTT. Its translation is CASSVGGPNTEAFF.

The chain links TRBV5-1 to TRBJ2-3; D gene unclear. The CDR3 totals 12 residues. The V and J ends lost 1 base and 5 bases respectively, with 5 bases between them. CDR1 is SGHRS and CDR2 is YFSETQ in the germline V gene. CDR3: CASSLYGDTQYF. The DNA for the CDR3 is TGCGCCAGCAGCTTGTACGGAGATACGCAGTATTTT.

The V and J genes are TRBV6-1 and TRBJ1-6; TRBD1 is a possible D gene (6 bases). This CDR3 region has 14 residues. V was cut by 4 bases and J by 6 bases, with 10 bases left in between. The germline CDR1 and CDR2 sequences are MNHNS and SASEGT. The CDR3 nucleotides read TGTGCCAGCAGTGTTGGGGACACTAATTCACCCCTCCACTTT. Amino acid sequence: CASSVGDTNSPLHF.

The J gene is TRBJ2-7, the V gene TRBV7-9; 8 nucleotides match TRBD1. The junction had 6 bases not matched to a gene; V was cut back by 4 bases and J by 1 base. Germline V gives CDR1 SEHNR, CDR2 FQNEAQ (reference sequence). The CDR3 is 15 residues long. The CDR3 loop reads CASSSQGARSYEQYF. The CDR3 nucleotides are TGTGCCAGCAGCTCCCAGGGGGCGCGGTCCTACGAGCAGTACTTC.

This clone was seen only a few times. The chain joins TRBV5-4 to TRBJ2-5; 15 bases line up with TRBD2. The trim removed 3 bases at V and 5 bases at J, leaving 5 bases unmatched. Germline values: CDR1 SGHNT, CDR2 YYREEE (reference sequence). The CDR3 has 16 residues. CDR3 bases: TGTGCCAGCAGCTCGAGGACTAGCGGGGGGGCGGAGACCCAGTACTTC. As protein: CASSSRTSGGAETQYF.

This chain links TRBV10-3 with TRBJ1-5; no definite D call. The CDR3 is 14 amino acids. CDR1 is ENHRY and CDR2 is SYGVKD in the germline V gene. V was cut by 2 bases and J by 0 bases, with 5 bases left in between. This CDR3 reads CAISETFSNQPQHF. CDR3 nucleotides: TGTGCCATCAGTGAGACGTTTAGCAATCAGCCCCAGCATTTT.

Comments on this clone: The sample has other DNA sequences that encode this CDR3 too. The CDR3 here is CASSLAGGTEAFF. For the CDR3, the DNA is TGTGCCAGCAGCTTAGCCGGGGGGACTGAAGCTTTCTTT. The chain carries TRBV11-3 and TRBJ1-1, with D possibly being TRBD1 (5 bases). Germline values: CDR1 SGHNT, CDR2 YENEEA. The CDR3 sequence is 13 residues long. Trimming took 1 base from V and 5 from J, leaving 8 bases between them.

V gene TRBV6-5 combines with J gene TRBJ1-2; a possible D gene is TRBD1 (5 bases). Deletions cut 3 bases from V and 8 bases from J, with 7 bases between. The length of the CDR3 is 11 residues. Germline assignment: CDR1 MNHEY and CDR2 SVGAGI. CDR3 nucleotide sequence: TGTGCCAGCAGTTATGGGGGGGGCTACACCTTC. Amino acid sequence: CASSYGGGYTF.

The chain couples TRBV9 to TRBJ2-7; no clear D. The V end lost 0 bases, the J end lost 6 bases, and 7 bases lay between the germline ends. CDR1 SGDLS and CDR2 YYNGEE come from the germline V gene. The CDR3 length is 12 residues. The CDR3: CASSVVNGEQYF. The CDR3 coding sequence is TGTGCCAGCAGCGTAGTTAATGGCGAGCAGTACTTC.

This chain connects TRBV27 to TRBJ2-5; TRBD1 agrees at 9 bases. From germline, CDR1 is MNHEY and CDR2 SMNVEV (reference sequence). The CDR3 is 17 amino acids. Trimming at V came to 6 bases and at J to 3 bases, leaving 14 bases not matched to a gene. The CDR3 sequence: CASSRQGGAAQEETQYF. The CDR3, as DNA: TGTGCCAGCAGCCGACAGGGGGGCGCGGCCCAAGAAGAGACCCAGTACTTC.

The chain couples TRBV21-1 to TRBJ1-6; the table's D call TRBD1 went unverified against the DNA. TRBV21-1 is termed a pseudogene. CDR3 length: 16 amino acids. The CDR3 bases are TGTGCCAGCAGCAAAGGTCTCGGACAGGGAGATTCACCCCTCCACTTT. This codes for CASSKGLGQGDSPLHF.

The sample holds one count of this clone. V usage is TRBV7-2 and J usage is TRBJ2-1; D perhaps matches TRBD1 (6 bases). The CDR3 covers 16 residues. Trimming took 5 bases from V and 7 from J, leaving 21 bases between them. The germline V gene has CDR1 SGHTA and CDR2 FQGNSA. The CDR3 protein is CASSPSTGTINNEQFF. The CDR3 nucleotides read TGTGCCAGCAGCCCCAGTACCGGGACAATCAATAATGAGCAGTTCTTC.

To note about this clone: A read error may account for a junction end that differs from germline. The rearrangement links TRBV2 to TRBJ2-7; 8 bases align to TRBD1. CDR3 length: 12 amino acids. Germline V gives CDR1 SNHLY, CDR2 FYNNEI. The CDR3 region is CASEGLGDRGFF. The CDR3 DNA sequence: TGTGCCAGCGAGGGGTTGGGAGACAGGGGTTTCTTC.

The genes are TRBV5-1 and TRBJ2-3; no clear D. Looked up from germline, CDR1 is SGHRS and CDR2 is YFSETQ. V was clipped by 3 bases and J by 1 base, with 6 bases between them. The CDR3 covers 13 residues. The CDR3 is CASSSQGTDTQYF. The CDR3 DNA reads as TGCGCCAGCAGCTCCCAGGGCACAGATACGCAGTATTTT.

The chain uses TRBV29-1 and TRBJ1-2, with 7 positions matching TRBD1. V dropped 6 bases and J dropped 3; count of bases not matched to a gene: 7. Germline loops: CDR1 SQVTM, CDR2 ANQGSEA. CDR3 length equals 13 residues. DNA for the CDR3: TGCAGCGTCTTGACAGGGTCGGACTATGGCTACACCTTC. Residues: CSVLTGSDYGYTF. Supplemented by reference TRBV29-1 and TRBJ1-2, the full variable domain reads SAVISQKPSRDICQRGTSLTIQCQVDSQVTMMFWYRQQPGQSLTLIATANQGSEATYESGFVIDKFPISRPNLTFSTLTVSNMSPEDSSIYLCSVLTGSDYGYTFGSGTRLTVV.

V and J are TRBV7-9 and TRBJ2-1; 7 nucleotides agree with TRBD2. Germline CDR1 is SEHNR and CDR2 is FQNEAQ (reference sequence). J was trimmed by 0 bases and V by 5 bases; bases with no gene match: 10. This CDR3 has 17 residues. CDR3 region: CASSTPALADSYNEQFF. The CDR3 DNA sequence: TGTGCCAGCAGCACGCCTGCTCTAGCGGACTCCTACAATGAGCAGTTCTTC.

This clone has just a few counts. J is TRBJ1-2 and V is TRBV19; D is unclear. This CDR3 is 11 amino acids long. V gave up 4 bases and J gave up 13 bases, with 13 bases separating them. Per the germline V gene, CDR1 is LNHDA and CDR2 is SQIVND (reference sequence). Here the CDR3 reads CASSTRAHLTF. In nucleotides, the CDR3 is TGTGCCAGTAGTACCCGGGCTCATCTCACCTTC.

This clone occurred a few times. The CDR3 region has the DNA TGTGCCTGGAGTTTAGAGGGGGGCACTGAAGCTTTCTTT. Translating gives CAWSLEGGTEAFF. V is TRBV30 and J is TRBJ1-1, with D possibly being TRBD1 (6 bases). V was clipped by 2 bases and J by 4 bases, with 11 bases between them. The CDR3 extends over 13 amino acids. Looked up from germline, CDR1 is GTSNPN and CDR2 is SVGIG (reference sequence).

The chain joins TRBV19 to TRBJ2-3; tentatively, D is TRBD2 (6 bases). The CDR3 spans 14 residues. Trimming shortened V by 5 bases and J by 3 bases, and 12 bases separated the two germline ends. Germline CDR1 LNHDA, CDR2 SQIVND (reference sequence). The CDR3 sequence is CASSPRGATDTQYF. The CDR3 DNA follows: TGTGCCAGTAGTCCGCGGGGCGCGACAGATACGCAGTATTTT.

The chain uses TRBV6-4 and TRBJ2-3; no firm D call. Trimming pared 2 bases from V and 0 bases from J, leaving 3 bases between. The CDR3 loop spans 13 amino acids. Germline V gene data show CDR1 as MRHNA and CDR2 as SNTAGT. The CDR3 DNA sequence: TGTGCCAGCAGTGACCAGAGCACAGATACGCAGTATTTT. Translation gives CASSDQSTDTQYF.

This chain connects TRBV4-3 to TRBJ1-5; D gene ambiguous. The CDR3 covers 15 residues. Per germline, CDR1 LGHNA and CDR2 YSLEER. Trimming pared 0 bases from V and 6 bases from J, leaving 12 bases between. The CDR3 DNA reads TGCGCCAGCAGCCAAGACTGGCAAGATAGTCAGCCCCAGCATTTT. Translating it yields CASSQDWQDSQPQHF.

The genes are TRBV6-6 and TRBJ2-5; the D is unclear. The V gene lost 9 bases and the J gene lost 5 bases, with 10 bases spanning the gap. Germline V gene lookup returns CDR1 MNHNY and CDR2 SVGAGI (reference sequence). There are 11 residues in the CDR3. CDR3 sequence reads: CASNPGETQYF. The CDR3 nucleotides read TGTGCCAGTAACCCCGGGGAGACCCAGTACTTC.

The chain carries TRBV14 and TRBJ1-2, with 9 nucleotides matching TRBD1. V was pared by 1 base and J by 5 bases, with 8 bases of the junction left unmatched. The CDR3 covers 16 residues. Germline assignment: CDR1 SGHDN and CDR2 FVKESK. CDR3 DNA sequence: TGTGCCAGCAGCCAAGGGACAGGGGCGGCTTGGTATGGCTACACCTTC. It is translated as CASSQGTGAAWYGYTF.